This TCR beta chain was identified during a study of T-cell reconstitution after alpha-beta-depleted transplantation in children. Study-level results: The origin of high day-60 TCRbeta diversity in some patients lay in surviving recipient T cells and thymic progenitors. A year had passed since transplant, and T-cell counts and diversity by then came mostly from newly produced T cells. Alpha-beta T cells about two months after transplant reportedly derived from several hundred expanded graft clones.

This CDR3 has 13 amino acids. Deletions cut 7 bases from V and 5 bases from J, with 11 bases between. This clonotype was detected only a few times. Antigen specificity is unknown. A library of TCRbeta sequences, prepared with unique molecular identifiers, was generated. MiXCR was run by TCRdb on the PCR reads, yielding one entry per CDR3 protein. The sample records hundreds of thousands of distinct CDR3 sequences, 10% to 15% being singletons. The sequencing here drew on PBMCs, mostly from graft donor cells, taken 360 days after TCRalphabeta/CD19-depleted stem cell transplant. The chain couples TRBV12-3 or TRBV12-4 to TRBJ2-2; perhaps TRBD1 as D (5 bases). The clonotype originates from a male patient younger than 18 who had a stem cell transplant for acute myeloid leukemia, so the T cells may come from the graft donor. The CDR3 protein is CASNPSGTGELFF. CDR3 DNA sequence: TGTGCCAGCAACCCCTCAGGGACCGGGGAGCTGTTTTTT.